These T cell receptor beta chains were read from a single sample in a study of cytomegalovirus exposure and HLA in healthy donors. Sequencing was performed with immunoSEQ multiplex PCR; in TCRdb, only in-frame clones are kept and a portion is missing. This sample yields under 200,000 clones, of which roughly 70% are seen a single time; 2.5% to 3% belongs to the top ten. Material: PBMCs. All receptors come from a woman in her 50s in good health and CMV-seropositive. CDR3s include the opening cysteine and the closing phenylalanine or tryptophan. The D gene is left open where the match is weak. Clone size, where shown, is once, few, many, or a class for clones that have expanded.

d_gene: TRBD2
j_gene: TRBJ2-1
abundance: NA
v_gene: TRBV11-3
CDR3nt: TGTGCCAGCAGCCGAGTGGGGGGGGGATACAATGAGCAGTTCTTC
CDR3aa: CASSRVGGGYNEQFF

d_gene: TRBD1
j_gene: TRBJ1-5
abundance: NA
v_gene: TRBV11-2
CDR3nt: TGTGCCAGCAGCTTGACAGGGGGAGGCAATCAGCCCCAGCATTTT
CDR3aa: CASSLTGGGNQPQHF

d_gene: TRBD1
j_gene: TRBJ2-5
abundance: NA
v_gene: TRBV14
CDR3nt: TGTGCCAGCAGCTCTTGGGACAGCCAAGAGACCCAGTACTTC
CDR3aa: CASSSWDSQETQYF

d_gene: NA
j_gene: TRBJ1-2
abundance: NA
v_gene: TRBV14
CDR3nt: TGTGCCAGCAGCCAAGTTGGAGGCATTCATCAGGGCTACACCTTC
CDR3aa: CASSQVGGIHQGYTF

d_gene: NA
j_gene: TRBJ2-7
abundance: NA
v_gene: TRBV6-1
CDR3nt: TGTGCCAGCATGGGGGACAACTCCTACGAGCAGTACTTC
CDR3aa: CASMGDNSYEQYF

d_gene: NA
j_gene: TRBJ2-3
abundance: NA
v_gene: TRBV11-2
CDR3nt: TGTGCCAGCAGCTCCCTCGGGGGTAGCACAGATACGCAGTATTTT
CDR3aa: CASSSLGGSTDTQYF

d_gene: NA
j_gene: TRBJ2-7
abundance: NA
v_gene: TRBV11-1
CDR3nt: TGTGCCAGCAGCCCATGGAGTGCTACCTCCTACGAGCAGTACTTC
CDR3aa: CASSPWSATSYEQYF

d_gene: NA
j_gene: TRBJ1-6
abundance: NA
v_gene: TRBV14
CDR3nt: TGTGCCAGCAGTCCAGGGTCCTATAATTCACCCCTCCACTTT
CDR3aa: CASSPGSYNSPLHF

d_gene: NA
j_gene: TRBJ2-1
abundance: NA
v_gene: TRBV19
CDR3nt: TGTGCCAGTAGTATAGGACTAGCCTACAATGAGCAGTTCTTC
CDR3aa: CASSIGLAYNEQFF

d_gene: TRBD2
j_gene: TRBJ2-2
abundance: NA
v_gene: TRBV7-8
CDR3nt: TGTGCCAGCAGCTTCGAATCGACTAGCCGCGGGGAGCTGTTTTTT
CDR3aa: CASSFESTSRGELFF

d_gene: NA
j_gene: TRBJ2-1
abundance: NA
v_gene: TRBV28
CDR3nt: TGTGCCAGCAGTTTCGGGGGCTCCTACAATGAGCAGTTCTTC
CDR3aa: CASSFGGSYNEQFF

d_gene: TRBD1
j_gene: TRBJ1-5
abundance: NA
v_gene: TRBV27
CDR3nt: TGTGCCAGCAGTCCCAGACAGGGGGGGGTTCAGCCCCAGCATTTT
CDR3aa: CASSPRQGGVQPQHF

d_gene: TRBD2
j_gene: TRBJ2-3
abundance: NA
v_gene: TRBV12-5
CDR3nt: TGTGCTAGTGGTTTGGTTAGCGGGGGGGGCACAGATACGCAGTATTTT
CDR3aa: CASGLVSGGGTDTQYF

d_gene: NA
j_gene: TRBJ2-5
abundance: few
v_gene: TRBV7-9
CDR3nt: TGTGCCAGCAGCGAAGGGGGAGAGACCCAGTACTTC
CDR3aa: CASSEGGETQYF

d_gene: NA
j_gene: TRBJ1-4
abundance: NA
v_gene: TRBV5-1
CDR3nt: TGCGCCAGCAGCCAAAAGGGGACTAATGAAAAACTGTTTTTT
CDR3aa: CASSQKGTNEKLFF

d_gene: NA
j_gene: TRBJ2-2
abundance: NA
v_gene: TRBV2
CDR3nt: TGTGCCAGCACCGGGTCTTCCTACACCGGGGAGCTGTTTTTT
CDR3aa: CASTGSSYTGELFF

d_gene: TRBD1
j_gene: TRBJ1-1
abundance: NA
v_gene: TRBV7-9
CDR3nt: TGTGCCAGCAGCTTGAGACAGGGGAACACTGAAGCTTTCTTT
CDR3aa: CASSLRQGNTEAFF

d_gene: TRBD1
j_gene: TRBJ2-1
abundance: NA
v_gene: TRBV25-1
CDR3nt: TGTGCCAGCACGGACAGGCCCTACAATGAGCAGTTCTTC
CDR3aa: CASTDRPYNEQFF

d_gene: TRBD1
j_gene: TRBJ2-2
abundance: NA
v_gene: TRBV18
CDR3nt: TGTGCCAGCTCGATGTCAGGGGGCTTGGACACCGGGGAGCTGTTTTTT
CDR3aa: CASSMSGGLDTGELFF

d_gene: NA
j_gene: TRBJ1-1
abundance: NA
v_gene: TRBV5-4
CDR3nt: TGTGCCAGCAGCGACACATTAAGTAGGGCTTTCTTT
CDR3aa: CASSDTLSRAFF

d_gene: NA
j_gene: TRBJ2-7
abundance: NA
v_gene: TRBV9
CDR3nt: TGTGCCAGCAGCGTATCAGACTACGGGCGGGCCTTCGAGCAGTACTTC
CDR3aa: CASSVSDYGRAFEQYF

d_gene: NA
j_gene: TRBJ1-2
abundance: NA
v_gene: TRBV6-1
CDR3nt: TGTGCCAGCAGGGACAGCGGGGGAAACTATGGCTACACCTTC
CDR3aa: CASRDSGGNYGYTF

d_gene: TRBD1
j_gene: TRBJ1-2
abundance: NA
v_gene: TRBV5-4
CDR3nt: TGTGCCAGCAGCTTGGTACAGGGGATCGGTGGCTACACCTTC
CDR3aa: CASSLVQGIGGYTF